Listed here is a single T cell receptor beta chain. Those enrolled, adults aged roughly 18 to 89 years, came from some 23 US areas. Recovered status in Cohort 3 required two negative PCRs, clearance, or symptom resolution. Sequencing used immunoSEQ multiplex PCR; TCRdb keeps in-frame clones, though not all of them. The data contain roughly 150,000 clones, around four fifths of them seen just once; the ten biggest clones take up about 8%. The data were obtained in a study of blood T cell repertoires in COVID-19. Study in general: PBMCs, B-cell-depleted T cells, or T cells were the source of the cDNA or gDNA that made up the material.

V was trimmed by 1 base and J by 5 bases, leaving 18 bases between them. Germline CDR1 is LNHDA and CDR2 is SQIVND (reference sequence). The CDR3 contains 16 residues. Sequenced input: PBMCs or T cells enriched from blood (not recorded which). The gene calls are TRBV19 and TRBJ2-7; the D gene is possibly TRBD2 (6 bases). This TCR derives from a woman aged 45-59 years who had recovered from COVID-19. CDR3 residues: CASSIAPLSGRHEQYF. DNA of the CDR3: TGTGCCAGTAGTATAGCCCCTCTGAGCGGGCGTCACGAGCAGTACTTC.